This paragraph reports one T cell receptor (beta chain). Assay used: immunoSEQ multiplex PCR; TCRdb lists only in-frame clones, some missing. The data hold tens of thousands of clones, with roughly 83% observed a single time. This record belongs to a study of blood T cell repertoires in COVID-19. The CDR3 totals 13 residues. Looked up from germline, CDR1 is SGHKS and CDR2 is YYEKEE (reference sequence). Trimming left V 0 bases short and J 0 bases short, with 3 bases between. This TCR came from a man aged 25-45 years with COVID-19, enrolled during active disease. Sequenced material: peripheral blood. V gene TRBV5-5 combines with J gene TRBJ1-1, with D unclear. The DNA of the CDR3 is TGTGCCAGCAGCTTGGACTTGAACACTGAAGCTTTCTTT. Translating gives CASSLDLNTEAFF.